This is a list of T cell receptor beta chains from one sample in a study of B cell selection in AIRE deficiency. Clones were read by immunoSEQ multiplex PCR, and TCRdb kept only the in-frame ones, dropping some. The table includes roughly 18,000 clones, about 92% detected once. Sample: CD4+CD25+ Tregs sorted from PBMCs. These receptors all stem from a human donor in good health. Each CDR3 is given with its conserved first and last residue. D genes are given only for firm matches. Size is stated for part of the rows, as once, few or many counts, or as a class when the clone is expanded.

.	TRBJ2-5	.	TRBV6-5	TGTGCCAGCAGTCCCCGTCGTGGCTCACTGGAGACCCAGTACTTC	CASSPRRGSLETQYF
.	TRBJ2-2	.	TRBV7-9	TGTGCCAGCAGCTTAGCAGGGAACACCGGGGAGCTGTTTTTT	CASSLAGNTGELFF
.	TRBJ1-5	.	TRBV5-4	TGTGCCAGCAGGTGGACGGCGGTCCCCAATCAGCCCCAGCATTTT	CASRWTAVPNQPQHF
.	TRBJ1-2	.	TRBV2	TGTGCCAGCACCCAACGGCTGGGGTACACCTTC	CASTQRLGYTF
TRBD1	TRBJ1-4	.	TRBV28	TGTGCCAGCCGGGTTCAGGGGGCAACTAATGAAAAACTGTTTTTT	CASRVQGATNEKLFF
.	TRBJ2-3	.	TRBV6-1	TGTGCCAGCAGCCACCGTAGCACAGATACGCAGTATTTT	CASSHRSTDTQYF
.	TRBJ1-1	once	TRBV6-6	TGTGCCAGCAGTTCCCCCCAGACATTCACTGAAGCTTTCTTT	CASSSPQTFTEAFF
.	TRBJ2-7	.	TRBV14	TGTGCCAGCAGCCGAACAGGGCACTCCTACGAGCAGTACTTC	CASSRTGHSYEQYF
TRBD1	TRBJ1-3	few	TRBV5-4	TGTGCCAGCAACGACAGGGGAGGAAACACCATATATTTT	CASNDRGGNTIYF
.	TRBJ1-1	once	TRBV4-1	TGCGCCAGCAGCCGCCCGAGGGGTCAGGCCCAAGGCCCTGAAGCTTTCTTT	CASSRPRGQAQGPEAFF
TRBD1	TRBJ1-4	.	TRBV6-1	TGTGCCAGCAACAGACAGGGGGCAGGAAATGAAAAACTGTTTTTT	CASNRQGAGNEKLFF
TRBD1	TRBJ2-1	.	TRBV9	TGTGCCAGCAGCTTCTGGCCGGGACAGGTGAGCTCCTACAATGAGCAGTTCTTC	CASSFWPGQVSSYNEQFF
TRBD1	TRBJ2-1	once	TRBV7-3	TGTGCCAGCAGCTTATCCCCGACAGGGGTCTACAATGAGCAGTTCTTC	CASSLSPTGVYNEQFF
.	TRBJ1-1	.	TRBV5-1	TGCGCCAGCAGCCGACCGAACACTGAAGCTTTCTTT	CASSRPNTEAFF
.	TRBJ1-1	.	TRBV5-1	TGCGCCAGCAGCTCTCCGTACAGGGATGGTGACACTGAAGCTTTCTTT	CASSSPYRDGDTEAFF
.	TRBJ2-1	.	TRBV29-1	TGCAGCGTTGGCCGGGTCGTAGACAATGAGCAGTTCTTC	CSVGRVVDNEQFF
.	TRBJ1-6	.	TRBV5-1	TGCGCCAGCAGCCCCGGGGGGGGGCTGAATTCACCCCTCCACTTT	CASSPGGGLNSPLHF
TRBD1	TRBJ2-2	.	TRBV18	TGTGCCAGCTCACCGGACAGGGCCGGGGAGCTGTTTTTT	CASSPDRAGELFF
.	TRBJ1-2	.	TRBV28	TGTGCCAGCAAATCGGGGACCGTATATGGCTACACCTTC	CASKSGTVYGYTF
TRBD2	TRBJ2-3	.	TRBV29-1	TGCAGCGTCCGGACTAGAGCAACGATCTCTAGCACAGATACGCAGTATTTT	CSVRTRATISSTDTQYF
.	TRBJ2-1	.	TRBV9	TGTGCCAGCAGCCCCCGATTAGGTGGAGGGAGCTACAATGAGCAGTTCTTC	CASSPRLGGGSYNEQFF
TRBD2	TRBJ2-7	.	TRBV5-1	TGCGCCAGCAGCTTGGGGCAGGGAGGGGAGCAGTACTTC	CASSLGQGGEQYF
.	TRBJ1-1	.	TRBV5-4	TGTGCCAGCAGCTTGGAGGGTGAAGCTTTCTTT	CASSLEGEAFF
.	TRBJ1-2	.	TRBV28	TGTGCCAGCAGTCCCCCAGCGGGCGTCTATGGCTACACCTTC	CASSPPAGVYGYTF
TRBD1	TRBJ1-2	.	TRBV19	TGTGCCAGTAGCCTTACGGGACAGGGGGGCTATGGCTACACCTTC	CASSLTGQGGYGYTF
.	TRBJ1-2	.	TRBV20-1	TGCAGTGCTTCGATGGGGCTTGGCTACACCTTC	CSASMGLGYTF
TRBD1	TRBJ1-1	.	TRBV28	TGTGCCACCGGGGACAGCTTGAACACTGAAGCTTTCTTT	CATGDSLNTEAFF
TRBD1	TRBJ1-3	.	TRBV10-1	TGCGCCAGCACCGTCAGGGGGCTTGGAAACACCATATATTTT	CASTVRGLGNTIYF
.	TRBJ1-1	.	TRBV28	TGTGCCAGCAGTCCAAACAGGGCGCGGGACACTGAAGCTTTCTTT	CASSPNRARDTEAFF
.	TRBJ2-3	once	TRBV4-3	TGCGCCAGCAGCCACTTAGATACGCAGTATTTT	CASSHLDTQYF
.	TRBJ1-5	.	TRBV15	TGTGCCACCAGCAGAGGTGGTCAGCCCCAGCATTTT	CATSRGGQPQHF
TRBD2	TRBJ2-7	once	TRBV11-2	TGTGCCAGCAGCTTCCAGCGGGATTACGAGCAGTACTTC	CASSFQRDYEQYF
.	TRBJ1-1	.	TRBV29-1	TGCAGCGTCGACCAGGGGAGTCCCTACAATATGAACACTGAAGCTTTCTTT	CSVDQGSPYNMNTEAFF
.	TRBJ1-4	once	TRBV9	TGTGCCAGCAGCGTAGGGCAAGGCAATGAAAAACTGTTTTTT	CASSVGQGNEKLFF
TRBD1	TRBJ1-4	once	TRBV6-5	TGTGCCAGCAGGCCGACAGGGGGGAGTGAAAAACTGTTTTTT	CASRPTGGSEKLFF
.	TRBJ1-6	.	TRBV10-2	TGCGCCAGCCGGGGGGGGCAGGGGTATTCACCCCTCCACTTT	CASRGGQGYSPLHF
TRBD1	TRBJ1-1	.	TRBV5-4	TGTGCCAGCAGCTGGACAGGGGGCACTGAAGCTTTCTTT	CASSWTGGTEAFF
TRBD1	TRBJ1-4	few	TRBV15	TGTGCCACCAGCAGATGGAGACAGGGTCGAGGAGAAAAACTGTTTTTT	CATSRWRQGRGEKLFF
.	TRBJ2-1	.	TRBV25-1	TGTGCCAGCAGTATGGGCCGGTCCTACAATGAGCAGTTCTTC	CASSMGRSYNEQFF
.	TRBJ1-6	.	TRBV5-1	TGCGCCAGCAGCTTGGCCTGGGATTCACCCCTCCACTTT	CASSLAWDSPLHF